One sample yielded the 19 T cell receptor beta chains listed below, sequenced in a study of beta chain features in type 1 diabetes. Expressed TCRB transcripts were sequenced because the entire RNA isolate underwent reverse transcription. TCRdb's table, derived via immunoSEQ multiplex PCR, lists solely in-frame clones and lacks some. The repertoire holds fewer than 500,000 clones, with approximately 15% as singletons. The sequenced sample was naive CD4+ T cells from blood. The receptor source for this set is a man aged 30-40 years in good health.

This chain connects TRBV7-2 to TRBJ1-2; TRBD1 is a possible D gene (5 bases). Germline V lookup: CDR1 SGHTA, CDR2 FQGNSA. V dropped 8 bases and J dropped 6 bases, with 16 bases sitting between them. This CDR3 contains 13 residues. In DNA, the CDR3 is TGTGCCAGCGGTAGCAGGGAGAGCGATGGCTACACCTTC. Translation gives CASGSRESDGYTF.

The gene calls are TRBV15 and TRBJ2-3, with D possibly called TRBD1 or TRBD2 (5 bases each). The CDR3 contains 18 residues. Trimming removed 5 bases from V and 1 base from J, with 22 bases in between. Per the germline V gene, CDR1 is LNHNV and CDR2 is YYDKDF (reference sequence). CDR3 sequence reads: CATSPRPGTPVRTDTQYF. CDR3 DNA: TGTGCCACCAGCCCGCGTCCCGGGACGCCCGTCCGCACAGATACGCAGTATTTT.

A few counts support this clone. This sequence joins TRBV19 and TRBJ2-1; 10 bases agree with TRBD2. The CDR3 covers 16 residues. V dropped 1 base and J dropped 4; count of bases not matched to a gene: 4. Germline assignment: CDR1 LNHDA and CDR2 SQIVND (reference sequence). CDR3 in DNA: TGTGCCAGTAGTATAGGTCGACTAGCGGGTTACAATGAGCAGTTCTTC. Translation gives CASSIGRLAGYNEQFF.

The chain has TRBV29-1 and TRBJ1-1; possibly TRBD1 for D (5 bases). Deletions cut 4 bases from V and 4 bases from J, with 13 bases between. The CDR3 has 13 amino acids. Germline V CDR1 and CDR2: SQVTM, ANQGSEA. The chain's CDR3 is CSVGPGYGTEAFF. CDR3 coding DNA: TGCAGCGTTGGCCCAGGGTATGGCACTGAAGCTTTCTTT.

The chain carries TRBV6-5 and TRBJ2-7, with D perhaps TRBD2 (5 bases). The ends were cut back, 6 bases at V and 3 bases at J, with 15 bases in the middle. The CDR3 covers 14 residues. Germline loops: CDR1 MNHEY, CDR2 SVGAGI. The CDR3 DNA follows: TGTGCCAGCAGCCGGAAGGGAGTCGGCTACGAGCAGTACTTC. It is translated as CASSRKGVGYEQYF.

The chain links TRBV4-3 to TRBJ1-2; tentative D call: TRBD1 (5 bases). Germline CDR1 and CDR2: LGHNA and YSLEER. V was cut by 0 bases and J by 4 bases, with 12 bases left in between. This CDR3 is 15 amino acids long. CDR3 nucleotide sequence: TGCGCCAGCAGCCAAGATAATACAGGCACCTATGGCTACACCTTC. Translated: CASSQDNTGTYGYTF.

This clone has just a few counts. One junction end does not reproduce the germline sequence, and a read error may be involved. V gene TRBV11-2 combines with J gene TRBJ2-4; D uncertain. The CDR3 spans 17 residues. The V gene's germline CDR1 is SGHAT and CDR2 FQNNGV. The CDR3 DNA is TGTGCCAGCAGCTTAGTTCCCCCCGGACCCCTAAAAAATATTCAGTACTTC. Protein sequence: CASSLVPPGPLKNIQYF.

This clone was observed a handful of times. A much more abundant neighbour one base away suggests this may be a read error. The chain combines TRBV10-3 with TRBJ2-7, with unresolved D. The CDR3 spans 11 residues. Germline values: CDR1 ENHRY, CDR2 SYGVKD. V was cut by 1 base and J by 3 bases, with 1 base left in between. CDR3 in DNA: TGTGCCATCAGTGAGTACTACGAGCAGTACTTC. Protein: CAISEYYEQYF.

A few counts support this clone. The gene calls are TRBV6-5 and TRBJ2-4; 7 bases line up with TRBD1. Per the germline V gene, CDR1 is MNHEY and CDR2 is SVGAGI. J lost 0 bases, V lost 5 bases, and 4 bases had no gene match. There are 15 residues in the CDR3. CDR3 DNA: TGTGCCAGCAGTCGGGACAGCTTAGCCAAAAACATTCAGTACTTC. It specifies CASSRDSLAKNIQYF.

The V call is TRBV6-1, the J call TRBJ2-4; TRBD2 matches at 10 bases. V shed 3 bases, J shed 9 bases, and the junction held 8 bases outside the gene matches. The germline V gene encodes CDR1 MNHNS and CDR2 SASEGT. This CDR3 has 15 residues. CDR3: CASSESLASGSIQYF. In DNA, the CDR3 is TGTGCCAGCAGTGAGAGTCTGGCTAGCGGGAGCATTCAGTACTTC.

The chain carries TRBV25-1 and TRBJ2-2; no clear D. CDR3 length: 14 amino acids. Germline CDR1 reads MGHDK; CDR2 reads SYGVNS. V lost 7 bases and J lost 0, with 9 bases in between. DNA of the CDR3: TGTGCCAGCACGCCTAATTCGAACACCGGGGAGCTGTTTTTT. Amino acids: CASTPNSNTGELFF.

The chain joins TRBV11-1 to TRBJ2-7; D not certain. V gave up 1 base and J gave up 5 bases, with 9 bases separating them. Germline assignment: CDR1 SGHAT and CDR2 FQDESV (reference sequence). This CDR3 comprises 13 residues. The CDR3 DNA reads TGTGCCAGCAGCTTAGGCCCGGCCCACGAGCAGTACGTC. Amino acid sequence: CASSLGPAHEQYV.

V and J are TRBV7-2 and TRBJ1-3; D is unresolved. V was clipped by 1 base and J by 0 bases, with 10 bases between them. The CDR3 has 16 amino acids. Looked up from germline, CDR1 is SGHTA and CDR2 is FQGNSA. CDR3 loop: CASSLGPLTSGNTIYF. CDR3 nucleotides: TGTGCCAGCAGCTTAGGTCCCCTGACCTCTGGAAACACCATATATTTT. Filled out from reference TRBV7-2 and TRBJ1-3, the complete variable domain reads GAGVSQSPSNKVTEKGKDVELRCDPISGHTALYWYRQSLGQGLEFLIYFQGNSAPDKSGLPSDRFSAERTGGSVSTLTIQRTQQEDSAVYLCASSLGPLTSGNTIYFGEGSWLTVV.

This chain links TRBV7-8 with TRBJ2-7; D unresolved. Trimming shortened V by 1 base and J by 8 bases, and 9 bases separated the two germline ends. The CDR3 consists of 12 residues. Germline CDR1 reads SGHVS; CDR2 reads FQNEAQ. For the CDR3, the DNA is TGTGCCAGCAGCTTAGGGCCAAACAAGCAGTACTTC. Translating it yields CASSLGPNKQYF.

This clone turned up a few times. The V and J genes are TRBV6-6 and TRBJ2-7; 7 bases match TRBD1. This CDR3 has 15 amino acids. Germline V gene data show CDR1 as MNHNY and CDR2 as SVGAGI (reference sequence). Germline trimming cut 4 bases from V and 3 bases from J; bases unmatched to any gene: 9. The CDR3 is CASSSDRELVYEQYF. As DNA, the CDR3 is TGTGCCAGCAGTTCCGACAGGGAATTGGTCTACGAGCAGTACTTC.

The chain recombines TRBV4-3 with TRBJ1-4; D gene ambiguous. This CDR3 is 14 amino acids long. From germline, CDR1 is LGHNA and CDR2 YSLEER. The V end was cut by 2 bases, the J end by 4 bases, with 8 bases between. CDR3 in amino acids: CASSQLQHNEKLFF. CDR3 nucleotide sequence: TGCGCCAGCAGCCAACTACAGCATAATGAAAAACTGTTTTTT.

This clone came up a few times. The rearrangement links TRBV4-1 to TRBJ2-3; 10 bases are a match to TRBD2. Trimming at V came to 0 bases and at J to 7 bases, leaving 7 bases not matched to a gene. The germline V gene has CDR1 MGHRA and CDR2 YSYEKL. There are 16 residues in the CDR3. The CDR3 reads CASSQEPAGGPNTQYF. DNA for the CDR3: TGCGCCAGCAGCCAAGAACCAGCGGGGGGGCCTAATACGCAGTATTTT.

The rearrangement links TRBV5-6 to TRBJ2-7; D might be TRBD1 (5 bases). V lost 3 bases to trimming and J lost 0 bases, with 13 bases between them. The CDR3 loop spans 15 amino acids. CDR1 and CDR2 from the germline V gene are SGHDT and YYEEEE. In DNA form, the CDR3 reads TGTGCCAGCAGCTCGACAGAATTCCTCTCCTACGAGCAGTACGTC. Its protein product is CASSSTEFLSYEQYV.

This clone was seen more than once but under ten times. The chain carries TRBV27 and TRBJ1-4; TRBD1 aligns across 7 bases. This CDR3 has 14 amino acids. The V and J ends lost 8 bases and 7 bases, in that order; junction bases with no gene match: 10. CDR1 is MNHEY, CDR2 SMNVEV, per germline (reference sequence). CDR3 sequence (DNA): TGTGCCAGCGGCCAAAGGGGGCTGGGTGAAAAACTGTTTTTT. Translation gives CASGQRGLGEKLFF.